The clone carrying this TCR beta chain has a single count. Antigen unknown. These data are taken from a study of shared clonotypes between healthy human individuals. Overall study findings and caveats: Naive subsets generally exceeded memory subsets in estimated richness.

Sequencing used immunoSEQ multiplex PCR; TCRdb keeps in-frame clones, though not all of them. The repertoire holds some 2.3 million clones, with roughly 93% as singletons. The V gene's germline CDR1 is LGHNA and CDR2 YSLEER. The length of the CDR3 is 15 residues. V lost 8 bases, J lost 5 bases, and 14 bases stayed unmatched. The V call is TRBV4-3, the J call TRBJ1-1, with TRBD1 identical over 7 bases. The receptor comes from a man younger than 35 in good health. Some clones in this sample may be carry-over from other donors' samples. Sequenced input: naive CD4+ T cells from PBMCs. The subset is: CD45RA+ positively selected. The CDR3 nucleotides read TGCGCCAGCTCAGGGGGGCCTCATCAGGGAACTGAAGCTTTCTTT. Translation gives CASSGGPHQGTEAFF.